The 9 T cell receptor beta chains listed next were all sequenced from one sample in a study of cytomegalovirus exposure and HLA in healthy donors. Some clones are missing from TCRdb's copy, which holds only in-frame ones; the method was immunoSEQ multiplex PCR. The sample has 150,000 to 180,000 clones, 75% to 90% seen once. Input material: PBMCs. The source of these receptors is a man in his late teens or twenties in good health and CMV-seropositive.

V and J are TRBV2 and TRBJ1-5, with 7 bases identical to TRBD1. The CDR3 has 14 amino acids. The germline CDR1 and CDR2 sequences are SNHLY and FYNNEI. V was clipped by 4 bases and J by 4 bases; unmatched bases: 4. Here the CDR3 DNA reads TGTGCCAGCAGTGGGGACAGAATAAATCAGCCCCAGCATTTT. Its protein product is CASSGDRINQPQHF.

The rearrangement joins TRBV2 to TRBJ1-3, with 9 positions matching TRBD1. Germline V CDR1 and CDR2: SNHLY, FYNNEI. The V and J ends lost 3 bases and 0 bases, in that order; junction bases with no gene match: 3. The CDR3 has 16 residues. This CDR3 is CASSDSTGGSGNTIYF. The DNA of the CDR3 is TGTGCCAGCAGTGATTCGACAGGGGGCTCTGGAAACACCATATATTTT.

J is TRBJ1-5 and V is TRBV6-5; D gene unclear. The CDR3 spans 13 residues. CDR1 is MNHEY, CDR2 SVGAGI, per germline. The V end lost 4 bases, the J end lost 7 bases, and 11 bases lay between the germline ends. CDR3 in amino acids: CASSWGARQPQHF. DNA of the CDR3: TGTGCCAGCAGTTGGGGAGCAAGACAGCCCCAGCATTTT.

The chain carries TRBV27 and TRBJ2-3; 11 nucleotides match TRBD2. The V and J ends lost 3 bases and 4 bases, in that order; junction bases with no gene match: 3. This CDR3 has 15 amino acids. The germline CDR1 and CDR2 sequences are MNHEY and SMNVEV (reference sequence). CDR3 nucleotide sequence: TGTGCCAGCAGTTTTAGCGGGGGGGCAGCAGATACGCAGTATTTT. This gives the protein CASSFSGGAADTQYF.

V usage is TRBV7-2 and J usage is TRBJ1-1; possible D gene TRBD1, 6 bases. Germline V CDR1 and CDR2: SGHTA, FQGNSA. Trimming removed 1 base at V and 7 bases at J, with 16 bases between. This CDR3 comprises 15 residues. CDR3 protein: CASSLVVQGTGEAFF. CDR3 DNA sequence: TGTGCCAGCAGCTTAGTGGTGCAGGGGACGGGTGAAGCTTTCTTT.

The J gene is TRBJ2-5, the V gene TRBV5-6; D gene ambiguous. The CDR3 is made up of 14 amino acids. The germline V gene has CDR1 SGHDT and CDR2 YYEEEE. V was clipped by 1 base and J by 5 bases, with 12 bases between them. CDR3 sequence reads: CASSLLSSRETQYF. The CDR3 DNA reads as TGTGCCAGCAGCTTGCTTAGTAGCCGGGAGACCCAGTACTTC.

This clone appeared a few times. This sequence joins TRBV7-2 and TRBJ1-1, with no clear D. Trimming cost V 0 bases and J 5 bases, with 4 bases left between them. Germline V gene sequence: CDR1 SGHTA, CDR2 FQGNSA. The CDR3 loop spans 12 amino acids. In DNA form, the CDR3 reads TGTGCCAGCAGCTTAGCAGCAACTGAAGCTTTCTTT. It yields the protein CASSLAATEAFF.

The rearrangement joins TRBV9 to TRBJ2-3, with a tentative D call TRBD1 (5 bases). The CDR3 spans 12 residues. V was trimmed by 5 bases and J by 5 bases, leaving 9 bases between them. The germline gives CDR1 SGDLS, CDR2 YYNGEE. CDR3 sequence: CASRGPGDTQYF. CDR3 nucleotides: TGTGCCAGCAGGGGGCCCGGAGATACGCAGTATTTT. The variable domain in full, with the rest retrieved from reference TRBV9 and TRBJ2-3, is DSGVTQTPKHLITATGQRVTLRCSPRSGDLSVYWYQQSLDQGLQFLIQYYNGEERAKGNILERFSAQQFPDLHSELNLSSLELGDSALYFCASRGPGDTQYFGPGTRLTVL.

The chain employs TRBV5-8 and TRBJ1-5; 7 bases are shared with TRBD1. The CDR3 has 15 residues. J gave up 3 bases and V 4 bases, and 7 bases lay outside the gene matches. CDR1 and CDR2 (germline): SGHTS, YDEGEE. Here the CDR3 DNA reads TGTGCCAGCAGCCAGGACAGGATCCTCAATCAGCCCCAGCATTTT. Amino acids: CASSQDRILNQPQHF.